Listed below are T cell receptor beta chains from one sample, sequenced in a study of blood T cell repertoires in COVID-19. TCRdb's copy holds only in-frame clones and misses some; the assay was immunoSEQ multiplex PCR. In the table there are over 200,000 clones, roughly nine tenths of which are singletons. The sample comprised PBMCs or T cells enriched from blood (not recorded which). The receptors derive from a woman aged 45-59 years in a cohort exposed to, infected with or recovered from COVID-19 (not recorded which). Both conserved end residues are part of each CDR3. Fields, in order: CDR3 protein, CDR3 DNA, D gene, clone size, CDR3 length, J gene, V gene. The D gene is left open where the match is weak. Rows give clone size only sometimes, using once, few, many, or a class for an expanded clone.

CASSSSGGETDTQYF,TGCGCCAGCAGCTCTAGCGGGGGGGAGACAGATACGCAGTATTTT,TRBD2,-,15,TRBJ2-3,TRBV4-1
CATSRGRGTAGDTQYF,TGTGCCACCAGCAGAGGACGTGGGACAGCGGGTGATACGCAGTATTTT,-,-,16,TRBJ2-3,TRBV15
CASSLEFRGEQNTEAFF,TGCGCCAGCAGCTTGGAGTTTCGGGGGGAGCAGAACACTGAAGCTTTCTTT,-,-,17,TRBJ1-1,TRBV5-1
CASSVGTKLTDTQYF,TGTGCCAGCAGCGTAGGGACTAAACTCACAGATACGCAGTATTTT,-,-,15,TRBJ2-3,TRBV9
CASSFLGGPQETQYF,TGTGCCAGCAGCTTCTTGGGGGGACCTCAAGAGACCCAGTACTTC,-,once,15,TRBJ2-5,TRBV7-3
CASSTQTGDGAYGYTF,TGTGCCAGCAGCACGCAGACAGGGGACGGGGCCTATGGCTACACCTTC,TRBD1,-,16,TRBJ1-2,TRBV7-2
CASSLTAVAIENEQYF,TGTGCCAGCAGCTTAACCGCGGTAGCAATAGAAAACGAGCAGTACTTC,-,few,16,TRBJ2-7,TRBV11-2
CASSSPGDRLYEQYF,TGCGCCAGCAGCTCCCCCGGGGACAGACTCTACGAGCAGTACTTC,TRBD1,-,15,TRBJ2-7,TRBV4-1
CASSLERNTEAFF,TGTGCCAGCAGCTTGGAGAGGAACACTGAAGCTTTCTTT,-,once,13,TRBJ1-1,TRBV7-2
CAWSVQDYNSPLHF,TGTGCCTGGAGTGTACAAGACTATAATTCACCCCTCCACTTT,-,-,14,TRBJ1-6,TRBV30
CSGQETYEQYF,TGCAGCGGACAGGAGACCTACGAGCAGTACTTC,TRBD1,-,11,TRBJ2-7,TRBV20-1
CASSGGGGEQFF,TGTGCCAGCAGTGGGGGGGGCGGTGAGCAGTTCTTC,-,-,12,TRBJ2-1,TRBV12-3/TRBV12-4
CASSSTGGRETQYF,TGTGCCAGCAGCTCGACAGGGGGCAGGGAGACCCAGTACTTC,TRBD1,-,14,TRBJ2-5,TRBV11-2
CASSLGQGNYGYTF,TGTGCCAGCAGCCTGGGACAGGGCAACTATGGCTACACCTTC,TRBD1,-,14,TRBJ1-2,TRBV5-4
CASSLLGQGLYEQYF,TGTGCCAGCAGCCTGCTGGGACAGGGACTCTACGAGCAGTACTTC,TRBD1,-,15,TRBJ2-7,TRBV11-2
CSAYKNEQFF,TGCAGTGCTTATAAAAATGAGCAGTTCTTC,-,-,10,TRBJ2-1,TRBV20-1
CASSLGGAPGYTF,TGCGCCAGCAGCTTAGGTGGGGCTCCCGGCTACACCTTC,-,-,13,TRBJ1-2,TRBV5-1
CASSEWRNYGYTF,TGCGCCAGCAGTGAGTGGAGAAACTATGGCTACACCTTC,-,-,13,TRBJ1-2,TRBV10-2
CASSFFGQGAIYGYTF,TGTGCCAGCAGTTTTTTCGGACAGGGGGCGATCTATGGCTACACCTTC,TRBD1,-,16,TRBJ1-2,TRBV28
CASSDRQQETQYF,TGCGCCAGTTCTGACAGGCAACAAGAGACCCAGTACTTC,-,-,13,TRBJ2-5,TRBV10-2
CASSFTDRGYTF,TGTGCCAGCAGTTTTACCGACAGGGGCTACACCTTC,-,few,12,TRBJ1-2,TRBV12-3/TRBV12-4
CASSSQGAANEQFF,TGCGCCAGCAGCTCCCAGGGGGCTGCGAATGAGCAGTTCTTC,TRBD1,-,14,TRBJ2-1,TRBV5-1
CASSRGIQETQYF,TGTGCCAGCAGCCGGGGGATCCAAGAGACCCAGTACTTC,-,-,13,TRBJ2-5,TRBV7-3
CASSTGGNYGYTF,TGTGCCAGCAGTACAGGGGGCAATTATGGCTACACCTTC,TRBD1,-,13,TRBJ1-2,TRBV12-3/TRBV12-4
CASSFSPFPSGLYNEQFF,TGCGCCAGCAGCTTTAGTCCCTTTCCTAGCGGGCTCTACAATGAGCAGTTCTTC,TRBD2,-,18,TRBJ2-1,TRBV5-1
CASSGSYNYGYTF,TGTGCCAGCAGTGGGAGCTACAACTATGGCTACACCTTC,-,few,13,TRBJ1-2,TRBV2
CASSIYGWENEQFF,TGTGCCAGTAGTATTTACGGTTGGGAGAATGAGCAGTTCTTC,-,-,14,TRBJ2-1,TRBV19
CASKSGRAHTEAFF,TGTGCCAGCAAAAGTGGCAGGGCCCACACTGAAGCTTTCTTT,-,-,14,TRBJ1-1,TRBV6-6
CASTKAGGIYYGYTF,TGTGCCAGCACCAAGGCGGGGGGTATCTACTATGGCTACACCTTC,-,-,15,TRBJ1-2,TRBV6-5
CASTYHTEAFF,TGTGCCAGCACCTACCACACTGAAGCTTTCTTT,-,-,11,TRBJ1-1,TRBV28
CASSPRDSEAFF,TGTGCCAGCTCACCCCGGGACAGTGAAGCTTTCTTT,TRBD1,-,12,TRBJ1-1,TRBV18
CASSQDRGYNTEAFF,TGTGCCAGCAGCCAAGATAGGGGTTATAACACTGAAGCTTTCTTT,-,-,15,TRBJ1-1,TRBV4-2
CASSQGNTIYF,TGTGCCAGCAGCCAAGGAAACACCATATATTTT,-,once,11,TRBJ1-3,TRBV2
CASSPSGTYEQYF,TGTGCCAGCTCACCTTCCGGGACCTACGAGCAGTACTTC,-,-,13,TRBJ2-7,TRBV18
CASSSRGRSTEAFF,TGTGCCAGCAGCAGCAGGGGAAGAAGCACTGAAGCTTTCTTT,-,few,14,TRBJ1-1,TRBV21-1